One and the same sample provided the 24 T cell receptor beta chains below, sequenced in a study of T cell responses to AZD1222 COVID-19 vaccine. TCRdb's copy holds only in-frame clones and misses some; the assay was immunoSEQ multiplex PCR. The sample shows about 46,000 clones, 85% to 90% of them seen only once. The sample consisted of peripheral blood, taken 28 days after the second AZD1222 dose. These receptors were taken from an adult who received the AZD1222 COVID-19 vaccine.

The chain uses TRBV2 and TRBJ2-2; D is possibly TRBD2 (6 bases). The CDR3 sequence is 13 residues long. CDR1 and CDR2 from the germline V gene are SNHLY and FYNNEI. The germline V and J ends were trimmed by 10 bases and 8 bases, with 17 bases remaining between them. The CDR3 nucleotides are TGTGCCATGTCGACTAGGCCCCTGGGGGAGCTGTTTTTT. Protein product: CAMSTRPLGELFF. The full variable domain, rest sourced from reference TRBV2 and TRBJ2-2, is EPEVTQTPSHQVTQMGQEVILRCVPISNHLYFYWYRQILGQKVEFLVSFYNNEISEKSEIFDDQFSVERPDGSNFTLKIRSTKLEDSAMYFCAMSTRPLGELFFGEGSRLTVL.

The chain couples TRBV5-1 to TRBJ2-7; D could derive from TRBD1 or TRBD2 (6 bases each). Between the trimmed V and J ends, which lost 0 bases and 2 bases, there was a span of 9 bases. The CDR3 contains 14 residues. Germline V gene lookup returns CDR1 SGHRS and CDR2 YFSETQ. Here the CDR3 DNA reads TGCGCCAGCAGCTTGGAGGGGGGCCCCTACGAGCAGTACTTC. This translates into CASSLEGGPYEQYF.

The chain joins TRBV2 to TRBJ2-7, with D perhaps TRBD2 (6 bases). The CDR3 contains 16 residues. V lost 7 bases and J lost 1, with 20 bases in between. Germline V gene lookup returns CDR1 SNHLY and CDR2 FYNNEI. The CDR3 DNA follows: TGTGCCAGCACACCCCCCGGAGGGTTCGGGTCCTACGAGCAGTACTTC. It encodes CASTPPGGFGSYEQYF.

The rearrangement joins TRBV15 to TRBJ1-2; a weak D match, TRBD1 (5 bases). This CDR3 spans 14 amino acids. Per the germline V gene, CDR1 is LNHNV and CDR2 is YYDKDF (reference sequence). Trimming took 3 bases from V and 7 from J, leaving 15 bases between them. In DNA, the CDR3 is TGTGCCACCAGCAGGGATATCTACGGGGGTGGCTACACCTTC. As protein: CATSRDIYGGGYTF.

J is TRBJ2-7 and V is TRBV7-2; D is undetermined. Deletions cut 3 bases from V and 2 bases from J, with 11 bases between. The germline gives CDR1 SGHTA, CDR2 FQGNSA. There are 14 residues in the CDR3. The CDR3 protein is CASSFGGLAYEQYF. DNA of the CDR3: TGTGCCAGCAGCTTTGGCGGCCTAGCCTACGAGCAGTACTTC.

The rearrangement joins TRBV29-1 to TRBJ2-7; the D is unclear. The CDR3 extends over 9 amino acids. Trimming took off 8 bases at V and 4 bases at J, with 6 bases between the two ends. Germline lookup yields CDR1 SQVTM and CDR2 ANQGSEA. CDR3 amino acids: CSSEYEQYF. CDR3 nucleotides: TGCAGCTCTGAATACGAGCAGTACTTC.

This chain uses TRBV10-1 with TRBJ2-5; maybe TRBD2 (5 bases). Germline CDR1 WNHNN, CDR2 SYGVQD (reference sequence). The CDR3 runs 14 residues. The germline V and J ends were trimmed by 2 bases and 1 base, with 8 bases remaining between them. CDR3 coding DNA: TGCGCCAGCAGTGAGAGCGGCAGCCAAGAGACCCAGTACTTC. It encodes CASSESGSQETQYF.

J is TRBJ2-7 and V is TRBV4-1; either TRBD1 or TRBD2 may supply D (6 bases each). This CDR3 has 16 amino acids. Trimming took 1 base from V and 7 from J, leaving 20 bases between them. Germline V lookup: CDR1 MGHRA, CDR2 YSYEKL. For the CDR3, the DNA is TGCGCCAGCAGCCAAGGCTGGGTCCGGGGGCCGGGAGAGCAGTACTTC. Protein product: CASSQGWVRGPGEQYF.

As concerns this clone: Mismatch with germline at one junction end may stem from a read error. CDR3 loop: CASSPGTISHEQYF. As DNA, the CDR3 is TGTGCCAGCAGTCCCGGGACAATCTCCCACGAGCAGTACTTC. The genes are TRBV5-6 and TRBJ2-7; weak D call: TRBD1 (6 bases). Germline CDR1 and CDR2: SGHDT and YYEEEE. The CDR3 consists of 14 residues.

The V gene is TRBV5-1, the J gene TRBJ2-1; D tentatively fits TRBD1 or TRBD2 (5 bases each). V lost 0 bases, J lost 7 bases, and 14 bases lay in between. Germline V gives CDR1 SGHRS, CDR2 YFSETQ. The CDR3 is 15 amino acids. CDR3 in amino acids: CASSLVGDQWNEQFF. The CDR3 DNA sequence: TGCGCCAGCAGCTTGGTCGGGGACCAGTGGAATGAGCAGTTCTTC. The full variable domain, rest sourced from reference TRBV5-1 and TRBJ2-1, is KAGVTQTPRYLIKTRGQQVTLSCSPISGHRSVSWYQQTPGQGLQFLFEYFSETQRNKGNFPGRFSGRQFSNSRSEMNVSTLELGDSALYLCASSLVGDQWNEQFFGPGTRLTVL.

V is TRBV3-1 (or the pseudogene TRBV3-2) and J is TRBJ1-1; D is perhaps TRBD1 (6 bases). Germline values: CDR1 LGHDT, CDR2 YNNKEL (reference sequence). V was trimmed by 4 bases and J by 0 bases, leaving 18 bases between them. This CDR3 region has 17 residues. The CDR3 here is CASSPSQGSALNTEAFF. The CDR3 DNA follows: TGTGCCAGCAGCCCATCACAGGGATCAGCCTTGAACACTGAAGCTTTCTTT.

Here the CDR3 reads CASSLIGDSEAFF. CDR3 sequence (DNA): TGTGCCAGCAGCTTAATCGGGGACTCTGAAGCTTTCTTT. The chain links TRBV7-6 to TRBJ1-1; possible D gene TRBD1, 5 bases. V gave up 2 bases and J gave up 6 bases, with 10 bases separating them. The CDR3 runs 13 residues. Germline values: CDR1 SGHVS, CDR2 FNYEAQ.

The genes are TRBV19 and TRBJ1-5; 7 positions agree with TRBD1. The V segment lost 2 bases and the J segment 5 bases; nucleotides outside the gene matches: 3. The CDR3 runs to 14 residues. Germline CDR1 reads LNHDA; CDR2 reads SQIVND (reference sequence). The CDR3 nucleotides read TGTGCCAGTAGTATACAGGGGGGCGATCAGCCCCAGCATTTT. Its protein product is CASSIQGGDQPQHF.

The chain employs TRBV2 and TRBJ2-7; maybe TRBD2 (6 bases). Trimming removed 6 bases from V and 2 bases from J, with 17 bases in between. Germline lookup yields CDR1 SNHLY and CDR2 FYNNEI. The CDR3 totals 15 residues. This CDR3 is CASRLNRDSTYEQYF. The CDR3 nucleotides read TGTGCCAGCAGACTAAACCGGGACTCTACCTACGAGCAGTACTTC.

The rearrangement joins TRBV7-8 to TRBJ2-3; D could derive from TRBD1 or TRBD2 (6 bases each). Trimming shortened V by 7 bases and J by 3 bases, and 11 bases separated the two germline ends. The germline V gene encodes CDR1 SGHVS and CDR2 FQNEAQ. The CDR3 runs 13 residues. In DNA, the CDR3 is TGTGCCAGCACCCAAGGGGGGACAGATACGCAGTATTTT. This translates into CASTQGGTDTQYF.

This chain connects TRBV6-5 to TRBJ1-5, with D unclear. The V gene lost 0 bases and the J gene lost 4 bases, with 7 bases spanning the gap. The germline V gene encodes CDR1 MNHEY and CDR2 SVGAGI. The CDR3 is 14 residues long. The CDR3 protein is CASSYSEGNQPQHF. The CDR3, as DNA: TGTGCCAGCAGTTACTCGGAAGGAAATCAGCCCCAGCATTTT.

The rearrangement links TRBV5-4 to TRBJ2-7; D uncertain. CDR1 SGHNT and CDR2 YYREEE come from the germline V gene (reference sequence). Trimming took off 6 bases at V and 0 bases at J, with 16 bases between the two ends. CDR3 size: 15 residues. In DNA, the CDR3 is TGTGCCAGCAAATCTGCGACTTCGGCCTCCTACGAGCAGTACTTC. This codes for CASKSATSASYEQYF. Together with reference TRBV5-4 and TRBJ2-7, the CDR3 gives the full variable domain: ETGVTQSPTHLIKTRGQQVTLRCSSQSGHNTVSWYQQALGQGPQFIFQYYREEENGRGNFPPRFSGLQFPNYSSELNVNALELDDSALYLCASKSATSASYEQYFGPGTRLTVT.

The chain employs TRBV6-4 and TRBJ2-1, with 13 bases lining up with TRBD2. This CDR3 is built from 17 residues. Per germline, CDR1 MRHNA and CDR2 SNTAGT. V trimming: 4 bases; J trimming: 8 bases; junction bases outside the gene matches: 11. The CDR3 sequence is CASSVTFTSGRVHEQFF. The DNA of the CDR3 is TGTGCCAGCAGTGTCACTTTTACTAGCGGGAGGGTCCATGAGCAGTTCTTC.

The rearrangement links TRBV24-1 to TRBJ2-2; 8 nucleotides agree with TRBD1. CDR3 length: 15 amino acids. Germline CDR1 and CDR2: KGHDR and SFDVKD. The V segment lost 3 bases and the J segment 10 bases; nucleotides outside the gene matches: 9. In nucleotides, the CDR3 is TGTGCCACCAGTGATCACGGACAGGGCAGAGAGGAGCTGTTTTTT. It specifies CATSDHGQGREELFF.

The chain uses TRBV7-2 and TRBJ1-1; 7 bases are shared with TRBD1. Germline assignment: CDR1 SGHTA and CDR2 FQGNSA. The CDR3 runs 13 residues. V shed 2 bases, J shed 6 bases, and the junction held 3 bases outside the gene matches. In DNA form, the CDR3 reads TGTGCCAGCAGCTTACGACAGGGCCCTGAAGCTTTCTTT. It encodes CASSLRQGPEAFF.

This chain joins TRBV5-4 and TRBJ2-1; D perhaps matches TRBD2 (5 bases). Trimming took 4 bases from V and 4 from J, leaving 9 bases between them. CDR3 length: 13 residues. Germline lookup yields CDR1 SGHNT and CDR2 YYREEE (reference sequence). The CDR3, as DNA: TGTGCCAGCAGCCCAGACTATTACAATGAGCAGTTCTTC. Its translation: CASSPDYYNEQFF.

This rearrangement joins TRBV19 to TRBJ1-5; D ambiguous. Trimming left V 2 bases short and J 0 bases short, with 5 bases between. Germline loops: CDR1 LNHDA, CDR2 SQIVND (reference sequence). The CDR3 length is 14 residues. The DNA of the CDR3 is TGTGCCAGTAGTATACTAAATAGCAATCAGCCCCAGCATTTT. This sequence encodes CASSILNSNQPQHF.

The genes are TRBV29-1 and TRBJ1-2; D gene uncertain. The CDR3 covers 12 residues. The V end was cut by 3 bases, the J end by 0 bases, with 5 bases between. CDR1 is SQVTM and CDR2 is ANQGSEA in the germline V gene. The CDR3 loop is CSVERPNYGYTF. The DNA of the CDR3 is TGCAGCGTTGAGCGGCCTAACTATGGCTACACCTTC.

This sequence joins TRBV7-8 and TRBJ1-2; D remains unclear. The ends were cut back, 0 bases at V and 8 bases at J, with 13 bases in the middle. This CDR3 has 14 residues. Germline V gene lookup returns CDR1 SGHVS and CDR2 FQNEAQ. The CDR3 DNA sequence: TGTGCCAGCAGCTTAGCTTCTGGGCTTTGGGGCTACACCTTC. Protein sequence: CASSLASGLWGYTF.